The sequence of this T cell receptor (beta chain) was determined in a study of Graves' ophthalmopathy and Graves' hyperthyroidism. Study-level results: From stable hyperthyroidism, ophthalmopathy was separated by a 13-signature model with 87.88% sensitivity and around 79% specificity. With 60% to 71% sensitivity and around 79% specificity, the model predicted ophthalmopathy progression.

RNA transcripts were the source from which TCR beta CDR3 regions were amplified. HTBI-primed first-round RT-PCR preceded second-round multiplex PCR. TCRdb independently ran MiXCR on the multiplex PCR reads; one entry per CDR3 protein. The repertoire holds over 150,000 distinct CDR3 sequences, with over 35% as singletons. Patients were left out if they had other autoimmune diseases, uncontrolled infections, pregnancy or lactation. The authors isolated PBMCs from around 10 ml of fresh peripheral blood. The CDR3 is 15 amino acids. V gave up 5 bases and J gave up 5 bases; unmatched junction bases: 9. In germline, CDR1 is DFQATT, CDR2 SNEGSKA (reference sequence). This clonotype was counted at least ten times. The antigen is unknown.

The chain uses TRBV20-1 and TRBJ1-1; 12 nucleotides agree with TRBD1. Sequencing was performed on peripheral blood. The sequence came from a woman aged 40 to 50 with Graves' ophthalmopathy. CDR3 in DNA: TGCAGTGCTCGTCCCGGGACAGGGGGCAAAACTGAAGCTTTCTTT. It codes for CSARPGTGGKTEAFF.